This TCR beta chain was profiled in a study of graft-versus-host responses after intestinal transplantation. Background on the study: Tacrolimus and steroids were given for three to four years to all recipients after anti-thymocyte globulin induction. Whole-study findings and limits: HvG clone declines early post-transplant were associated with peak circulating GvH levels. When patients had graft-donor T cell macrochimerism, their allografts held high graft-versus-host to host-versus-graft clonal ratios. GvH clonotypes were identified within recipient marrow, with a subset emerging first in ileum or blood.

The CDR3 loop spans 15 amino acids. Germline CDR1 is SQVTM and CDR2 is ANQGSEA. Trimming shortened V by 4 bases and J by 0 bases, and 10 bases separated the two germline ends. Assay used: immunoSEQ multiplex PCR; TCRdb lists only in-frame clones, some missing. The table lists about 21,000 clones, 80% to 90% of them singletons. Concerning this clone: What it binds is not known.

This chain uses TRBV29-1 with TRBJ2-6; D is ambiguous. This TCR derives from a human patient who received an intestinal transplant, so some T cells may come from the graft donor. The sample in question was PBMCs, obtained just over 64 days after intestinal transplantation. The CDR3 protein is CSVGQESSGANVLTF. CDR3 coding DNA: TGCAGCGTTGGGCAGGAGAGCTCTGGGGCCAACGTCCTGACTTTC. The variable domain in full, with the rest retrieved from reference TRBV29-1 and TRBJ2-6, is SAVISQKPSRDICQRGTSLTIQCQVDSQVTMMFWYRQQPGQSLTLIATANQGSEATYESGFVIDKFPISRPNLTFSTLTVSNMSPEDSSIYLCSVGQESSGANVLTFGAGSRLTVL.